The 18 T cell receptor beta chains listed next were all sequenced from one sample in a study of regulatory T cells in long-lasting Graves disease. Documented time point: persistent/refractory GD, antithyroid drugs over 5 years with positive TRAb. With RNA extracted from PBMCs as input, the TCR library was made. With iRepertoire HTBI primers and Arm-PCR of CDR3 regions, TCR beta libraries were built. TCRdb independently ran MiXCR on the multiplex PCR reads; one entry per CDR3 protein. The data contain about 660,000 distinct CDR3 sequences, 25% to 35% of them singletons. The source material was peripheral blood mononuclear cells (PBMCs), sampled when the disease was refractory, from a patient treated with antithyroid drugs. These receptors all come from a female donor with Graves disease.

The chain is built from TRBV7-3 and TRBJ1-2; 9 bases are a match to TRBD1. This CDR3 spans 14 amino acids. J was trimmed by 8 bases and V by 5 bases; bases with no gene match: 9. In germline, CDR1 is SGHTA, CDR2 FQGTGA. In nucleotides, the CDR3 is TGTGCCAGCAGCAAAACAGGGGGCGCGGAGGGCTACACCTTC. It codes for CASSKTGGAEGYTF.

The V call is TRBV12-3 or TRBV12-4, the J call TRBJ2-7; D possibly matches TRBD1 or TRBD2 (5 bases each). This CDR3 spans 14 amino acids. Trimming took off 7 bases at V and 0 bases at J, with 13 bases between the two ends. The CDR3 loop is CASIRGADSYEQYF. The CDR3 DNA sequence: TGTGCCAGCATCAGAGGGGCGGACTCCTACGAGCAGTACTTC.

This clonotype was seen at least ten times. V is TRBV11-2 and J is TRBJ1-2, with D possibly matching TRBD1 (5 bases). The CDR3 is 13 residues long. V was clipped by 5 bases and J by 8 bases, with 15 bases between them. The germline V gene encodes CDR1 SGHAT and CDR2 FQNNGV. The CDR3 coding sequence is TGTGCCAGCAGCGCCGATAACAGGAGCGGCTACACCTTC. Amino acid sequence: CASSADNRSGYTF.

The V call is TRBV10-3, the J call TRBJ1-1; possibly TRBD1 for D (6 bases). The V end was cut by 10 bases, the J end by 2 bases, with 20 bases between. This CDR3 has 15 residues. Germline V gene sequence: CDR1 ENHRY, CDR2 SYGVKD. CDR3 protein: CATSPGGSFNTEAFF. The CDR3 coding sequence is TGTGCCACCTCACCCGGGGGCAGTTTTAACACTGAAGCTTTCTTT.

Many counts were recorded for this clonotype. The chain couples TRBV10-3 to TRBJ1-1; D may be TRBD1 (5 bases). Trimming cost V 0 bases and J 0 bases, with 14 bases left between them. Germline CDR1 and CDR2: ENHRY and SYGVKD. The CDR3 runs 17 residues. CDR3 sequence (DNA): TGTGCCATCAGTGAGTCGAAAGGGGCGATTATGAACACTGAAGCTTTCTTT. Translation: CAISESKGAIMNTEAFF.

Here the CDR3 reads CATSEPDREGLGYTF. CDR3 nucleotide sequence: TGTGCCACCAGTGAGCCGGACAGGGAGGGTCTTGGCTACACCTTC. The chain couples TRBV24-1 to TRBJ1-2, with 8 bases lining up with TRBD1. Per germline, CDR1 KGHDR and CDR2 SFDVKD. Trimming took 4 bases from V and 7 from J; bases not matched to a gene: 10. The CDR3 is 15 amino acids.

The chain combines TRBV6-1 with TRBJ1-3, with 10 bases fitting TRBD1. The junction had 4 bases not matched to a gene; V was cut back by 8 bases and J by 0 bases. This CDR3 comprises 15 residues. From germline, CDR1 is MNHNS and CDR2 SASEGT. In DNA, the CDR3 is TGTGCCAGCGGACGGACAGGGGGCTCTGGAAACACCATATATTTT. Protein: CASGRTGGSGNTIYF.

This clonotype came up many times. This chain connects TRBV12-3 or TRBV12-4 to TRBJ1-1; 7 bases map to TRBD1. With V trimmed by 5 bases and J by 4 bases, 13 bases remained unmatched. The CDR3 sequence is 16 residues long. The CDR3 nucleotides are TGTGCCAGCAGTCTAGAGGGCAGGGGGACTGTCACTGAAGCTTTCTTT. Translating gives CASSLEGRGTVTEAFF.

This chain connects TRBV11-2 to TRBJ2-7; 8 nucleotides agree with TRBD1. The length of the CDR3 is 14 residues. The J segment lost 6 bases and the V segment lost 7 bases, leaving 11 bases of the junction unmatched. Germline CDR1 reads SGHAT; CDR2 reads FQNNGV. The CDR3 region is CASNTLGTGFEQYF. DNA of the CDR3: TGTGCCAGCAACACCCTAGGGACAGGCTTCGAGCAGTACTTC.

This clonotype was observed a few times. V usage is TRBV24-1 and J usage is TRBJ1-5; a possible D gene is TRBD1 (6 bases). Trimming stripped 5 bases from V and 6 bases from J, with 13 bases between. The CDR3 is made up of 14 amino acids. Germline V lookup: CDR1 KGHDR, CDR2 SFDVKD. CDR3: CATSARGAGQPQHF. For the CDR3, the DNA is TGTGCCACCAGTGCTCGGGGGGCCGGTCAGCCCCAGCATTTT.

This clonotype occurred a few times. V and J are TRBV2 and TRBJ2-2; no clear D gene. The CDR3 is made up of 15 amino acids. Per germline, CDR1 SNHLY and CDR2 FYNNEI. Trimming stripped 2 bases from V and 5 bases from J, with 12 bases between. The CDR3 reads CASSERRLKTGELFF. CDR3 DNA: TGTGCCAGCAGTGAAAGGCGACTGAAAACCGGGGAGCTGTTTTTT.

V and J are TRBV5-4 and TRBJ2-6; TRBD1 agrees at 8 bases. Losses at the gene ends were 4 bases for V and 3 bases for J; bases not matched to a gene: 9. The CDR3 contains 17 residues. From germline, CDR1 is SGHNT and CDR2 YYREEE (reference sequence). CDR3: CASSQGTGLFGANVLTF. The CDR3 nucleotides are TGTGCCAGCAGCCAGGGGACAGGCCTCTTTGGGGCCAACGTCCTGACTTTC.

This clonotype has only a few counts. The CDR3 region has the DNA TGTGCCACCAGCAGAGATAAGGCGGTGAATTCACCCCTCCACTTT. Translation gives CATSRDKAVNSPLHF. The rearrangement uses TRBV15 and TRBJ1-6; D is unresolved. The CDR3 runs to 15 residues. From germline, CDR1 is LNHNV and CDR2 YYDKDF (reference sequence). V lost 0 bases, J lost 7 bases, and 10 bases lay in between.

The rearrangement joins TRBV5-1 to TRBJ2-2; perhaps TRBD2 as D (5 bases). The CDR3 spans 16 residues. Trimming took off 2 bases at V and 1 base at J, with 12 bases between the two ends. From germline, CDR1 is SGHRS and CDR2 YFSETQ. The CDR3 nucleotides are TGCGCCAGCAGCTTAATCGGGATAGAGAACACCGGGGAGCTGTTTTTT. Amino acid sequence: CASSLIGIENTGELFF.

V is TRBV30 and J is TRBJ2-7, with 9 bases matching TRBD2. Germline V CDR1 and CDR2: GTSNPN, SVGIG (reference sequence). Trimming cost V 2 bases and J 7 bases; bases outside gene matches: 9. CDR3 length: 14 amino acids. The CDR3 DNA follows: TGTGCCTGGAGTAAGGGACTAGCCAATGGTGAGCAGTACTTC. Residues: CAWSKGLANGEQYF.

This clonotype was detected only a few times. The chain combines TRBV29-1 with TRBJ1-2; 8 bases map to TRBD1. With V trimmed by 3 bases and J by 7 bases, 4 bases remained unmatched. The CDR3 is 12 residues long. Germline loops: CDR1 SQVTM, CDR2 ANQGSEA. CDR3 nucleotide sequence: TGCAGCGTTGAGGGCAGGGGGCCTGGCTACACCTTC. This sequence encodes CSVEGRGPGYTF. Based on the CDR3 plus reference TRBV29-1 and TRBJ1-2, the full variable domain is SAVISQKPSRDICQRGTSLTIQCQVDSQVTMMFWYRQQPGQSLTLIATANQGSEATYESGFVIDKFPISRPNLTFSTLTVSNMSPEDSSIYLCSVEGRGPGYTFGSGTRLTVV.

The chain employs TRBV20-1 and TRBJ1-4, with unresolved D. The length of the CDR3 is 11 residues. CDR1 is DFQATT and CDR2 is SNEGSKA in the germline V gene (reference sequence). The germline V and J ends were trimmed by 2 bases and 4 bases, with 2 bases remaining between them. CDR3 sequence: CSARNNEKLFF. CDR3 nucleotides: TGCAGTGCTAGAAATAATGAAAAACTGTTTTTT.

V is TRBV19 and J is TRBJ1-5; 9 nucleotides line up with TRBD1. V lost 0 bases, J lost 5 bases, and 2 bases stayed unmatched. The CDR3 covers 15 residues. Germline loops: CDR1 LNHDA, CDR2 SQIVND (reference sequence). The CDR3 protein is CASSIEDRGYQPQHF. Here the CDR3 DNA reads TGTGCCAGTAGTATAGAGGACAGGGGATATCAGCCCCAGCATTTT.